The T cell receptor beta chain described here comes from a study of CD8 T cells in ankylosing spondylitis. Points on this clonotype: Its specificity is not known.

The study's findings and limits: One TCR beta motif, made up of 7 or 8 highly homologous variants, appeared characteristic of ankylosing spondylitis blood.

Each CDR3 protein is one row after TCRdb ran MiXCR on the 5' RACE reads. The repertoire holds about 800,000 distinct CDR3 sequences, with approximately 12% as singletons. The V end was cut by 5 bases, the J end by 6 bases, with 15 bases between. CDR1 is SGHTA, CDR2 FQGNSA, per germline. The CDR3 runs 14 residues. This TCR derives from a male donor with ankylosing spondylitis. The V call is TRBV7-2, the J call TRBJ2-3, with D perhaps matching TRBD2 (6 bases). The sample consisted of blood, either unsorted or a sorted T cell fraction (not recorded which). The CDR3 DNA is TGTGCCAGCAGCCCCGGACTAACGGGCGATACGCAGTATTTT. Translated, it gives CASSPGLTGDTQYF.